This TCR beta chain was sequenced for a study of low-dose radiotherapy and immunotherapy resistance in tumors (dated by TCRdb to between 2021 and 2024). Concerning the study at large: In Cohort 1, 0.5 Gy per fraction was delivered every 2 weeks, and a total PTV dose of 6.5 Gy was prescribed. Patients were given nivolumab as a 240 mg flat dose every two weeks and ipilimumab at 1 mg/kg every six weeks, with both drugs delivered intravenously. The translational analysis covered eight patients: three from the first dose cohort and the first five from the second dose cohort. Every two weeks, patients got intravenous cyclophosphamide at 200 mg/m2, given one day ahead of each radiation and immunotherapy administration. In Cohort 2, 1 Gy per fraction was delivered every two weeks, for a total of 13 Gy over 26 weeks. The trial did not randomize participants into treatment groups. Aspirin 300 mg was taken orally once daily by patients for four cycles, starting on cycle 1 day 1.

These reads were obtained on an Illumina HiSeq 2500. To make first-strand cDNA, Superscript III was used along with a set of TRAV- and TRBV-specific primers so that both the TCRalpha and TCRbeta chains were covered. TCRs were amplified with Phusion for 20 PCR cycles, with a constant-region primer paired with the adapter attached to the V primers. Amplification of the isolated mRNA was done with the MessageAmp II aRNA Amplification Kit, which involved a roughly 16-hour in vitro transcription at 37 degrees C. mRNA for TCR sequencing was isolated with the Dynabeads mRNA DIRECT Purification Kit. Indexed Illumina adapters were added in a second Phusion PCR of about 26 cycles, and the PCR products were purified with AMPure XP beads. On the study's bioinformatics: Using custom Perl scripts, TCR sequences that encoded the same protein were pooled, out-of-frame sequences were dropped, and the abundance of each clonotype was calculated. Any TCR sequence backed by just one read was left out of the analysis. Repertoire metrics included Shannon entropy, Gini index, clonality, richness, and frequency of TCRs shared between repertoires. TCRdb applied fastp at Q25 and MiXCR to the public reads, then kept only in-frame beta chains. A single entry per CDR3 protein holds the most common genes and DNA from its merged rows. TCRdb's processing, not the authors' own work, is the source of the V and J calls. For this sample the table gives 85,000 to 95,000 distinct CDR3 sequences, of which about 20% were detected only once. The top ten constitute around 13% of the sample.

Ten or more counts support this clonotype. No antigen is known for it. No base quality values were provided; no much bigger clone lies one nucleotide off. The sample's time point label is to be understood as: after trial treatment. What this sample's treatment or condition label stands for: LDRT plus nivolumab, ipilimumab, low-dose cyclophosphamide and aspirin (RACIN trial). Donors were enrolled in RACIN, a single-arm phase I dose-escalation trial combining nivolumab, ipilimumab, aspirin, low-dose cyclophosphamide and low-dose radiotherapy. Eligible patients had advanced, TIL-negative solid tumors. The germline V and J ends show losses of 6 bases and 3 bases respectively, and no gene match explains 4 bases of the junction. In the germline V gene, CDR1 corresponds to SQVTM and CDR2 to ANQGSEA. The CDR3 has 13 amino acids, counting the end cysteine and phenylalanine. Only the CDR3 DNA stays, 39 bases, in frame from base 1.

Rearrangement joined TRBV29-1 to TRBJ1-5, and TRBD1 aligns with 8 junction nucleotides. This sequence was found in a female donor with ovarian cancer. The input for sequencing was PBMCs, taken after low-dose radiotherapy plus immunotherapy. In nucleotides, the sequence is TGCAGCGTCGGGACAGGCACCAATCAGCCCCAGCATTTT. This yields the protein CSVGTGTNQPQHF.